Below are 6 T cell receptor beta chains sequenced from a single sample in a study of OX40 agonist ivuxolimab in advanced cancers. Repertoires were generated with immunoSEQ multiplex PCR, while TCRdb's copy carries only in-frame clones and drops some. The table lists about 77,000 clones, about nine tenths of them singletons, with 0.45% to 0.7% in the top ten. This specimen consisted of CD4+ or CD8+ T cells sorted from blood, obtained in a trial of the OX40 agonist ivuxolimab. These receptors all come from an adult with an advanced solid tumor such as melanoma, head and neck, liver or kidney cancer.

Here the CDR3 reads CASSFTANTEAFF. Here the CDR3 DNA reads TGTGCCAGCAGCTTCACAGCGAACACTGAAGCTTTCTTT. This chain connects TRBV9 to TRBJ1-1; unclear D gene. Between the trimmed V and J ends, which lost 4 bases and 1 base, there was a span of 8 bases. CDR3 length: 13 amino acids. Germline V gives CDR1 SGDLS, CDR2 YYNGEE.

The chain carries TRBV5-1 and TRBJ2-1; the match to TRBD2 covers 13 bases. The CDR3 runs to 16 residues. CDR1 SGHRS and CDR2 YFSETQ come from the germline V gene. Unmatched junction bases numbered 2, after V lost 1 base and J lost 4 bases. The CDR3, as DNA: TGCGCCAGCAGCTTGACGGGACTAGCGGGGTACAATGAGCAGTTCTTC. This sequence encodes CASSLTGLAGYNEQFF.

A single count supports this clone. The chain joins TRBV10-2 to TRBJ1-1; D is ambiguous. Trimming took off 1 base at V and 3 bases at J, with 21 bases between the two ends. The CDR3 loop spans 18 amino acids. CDR1 is WSHSY, CDR2 SAAADI, per germline. CDR3 DNA: TGCGCCAGCAGTGAGTGGGCAGCACCGGGTTGGTTGGACACTGAAGCTTTCTTT. Translation: CASSEWAAPGWLDTEAFF.

This chain uses TRBV5-1 with TRBJ1-1, with 7 bases fitting TRBD1. V dropped 5 bases and J dropped 12; count of bases not matched to a gene: 7. The CDR3 runs 11 residues. Germline assignment: CDR1 SGHRS and CDR2 YFSETQ. The CDR3 is CASSIGQESFF. The CDR3 nucleotides read TGCGCCAGCAGTATTGGACAGGAGTCTTTCTTT.

This clone was detected once. This chain joins TRBV10-3 and TRBJ2-1; perhaps TRBD2 as D (5 bases). V lost 4 bases, J lost 9 bases, and 19 bases lay in between. The CDR3 is 15 amino acids. CDR1 and CDR2 from the germline V gene are ENHRY and SYGVKD. The CDR3 region has the DNA TGTGCCATCAGTGTTAGCCGCTCAACCGAGGGTGAGCAGTTCTTC. It is translated as CAISVSRSTEGEQFF.

The rearrangement joins TRBV29-1 to TRBJ2-2; D not certain. This CDR3 is built from 12 residues. CDR1 SQVTM and CDR2 ANQGSEA come from the germline V gene. The V gene lost 6 bases and the J gene lost 5 bases, with 10 bases spanning the gap. The chain's CDR3 is CSVRSRTGELFF. For the CDR3, the DNA is TGCAGCGTCCGCAGCCGGACCGGGGAGCTGTTTTTT.